This T cell receptor beta chain is drawn from a study of identical twins. TCRdb ran MiXCR on the 5' RACE reads and lists one entry per CDR3 protein. The data hold fewer than 250,000 distinct CDR3 sequences, with more than 15% observed a single time. CDR1 is LGHNA, CDR2 YSLEER, per germline. CDR3 length: 15 residues. Trimming shortened V by 4 bases and J by 0 bases, and 9 bases separated the two germline ends. This clonotype has a count of ten or more. These same records also appear under a second study, on T cells expressing NK-cell markers.

The sample was CD8+ T cells sorted from blood. The chain is built from TRBV4-3 and TRBJ2-2; no clear D gene. The receptor was derived from a young woman in good health. The CDR3 loop reads CASSLVAANTGELFF. The CDR3 bases are TGCGCCAGCAGCCTTGTGGCAGCGAACACCGGGGAGCTGTTTTTT.